This T cell receptor (beta chain) was obtained from a study of blood T cell repertoires in COVID-19. Study as a whole: Sites in the United States, Italy and Spain provided acute and convalescent COVID-19 samples. PBMCs, B-cell-depleted T cells, or T cells were the source of the cDNA or gDNA that made up the material.

CDR1 and CDR2 (germline): LGHNA, YSLEER. The V and J ends lost 0 bases and 6 bases respectively, with 19 bases between them. The CDR3 is made up of 17 amino acids. Original data processing: Reference gene primer amplification in the assay estimated nucleated cell counts. Generated by immunoSEQ multiplex PCR, the TCRdb table keeps only in-frame clones and is missing some. Clone size and the V and J calls come from that table; the DNA yielded D and trimming. This table has a few hundred thousand clones, around nine tenths appearing once. The source is a woman aged 18 to 35 who had recovered from COVID-19. The material sequenced was peripheral blood. The rearrangement joins TRBV4-3 to TRBJ2-3; D might be TRBD2 (5 bases). In DNA, the CDR3 is TGCGCCAGCAGCCAAGAGTCCCCGGTTCTAGCATCTGATACGCAGTATTTT. It specifies CASSQESPVLASDTQYF.